Listed here are 21 T cell receptor beta chains from one sample, sequenced in a study of glioma-infiltrating T cells after dendritic cell vaccination listed by TCRdb under 2016. Libraries were built with the immunoSEQ multiplex PCR assay. The table was pulled from immuneACCESS by TCRdb, which kept in-frame rearrangements only. Such tables lose some clones; where checked, under half of the loss comes from unresolved V genes, and the rest has no known cause. For this sample there are tens of thousands of clones; more than 75% appear just once. 2% to 2.5% of the sample comes from the top ten. Explained via the paper, the time point label denotes: after dendritic cell vaccination, including at tumor progression/relapse. The sequencing here drew on blood, taken after dendritic cell vaccination. These receptors were obtained from a human donor with glioblastoma.

The chain combines TRBV5-1 with TRBJ2-5, with 11 bases matching TRBD2. V shed 4 bases, J shed 1 base, and the junction held 3 bases outside the gene matches. The CDR3 spans 15 residues. Germline CDR1 and CDR2: SGHRS and YFSETQ. The CDR3 DNA reads TGCGCCAGCAGCACCGGGACTAGCGGCCAAGAGACCCAGTACTTC. Its translation: CASSTGTSGQETQYF. Full variable domain (outside the CDR3, taken from reference TRBV5-1 and TRBJ2-5): KAGVTQTPRYLIKTRGQQVTLSCSPISGHRSVSWYQQTPGQGLQFLFEYFSETQRNKGNFPGRFSGRQFSNSRSEMNVSTLELGDSALYLCASSTGTSGQETQYFGPGTRLLVL.

The J gene is TRBJ2-1, the V gene TRBV6-4, with TRBD2 identical over 8 bases. J lost 7 bases, V lost 6 bases, and 5 bases had no gene match. CDR1 and CDR2 from the germline V gene are MRHNA and SNTAGT. The CDR3 is 13 amino acids. Here the CDR3 DNA reads TGTGCCAGCAGAATCCAGCGGGAGAATGAGCAGTTCTTC. It codes for CASRIQRENEQFF.

The rearrangement links TRBV30 to TRBJ2-3; TRBD1 is a possible D gene (6 bases). The CDR3 is 14 residues long. Per the germline V gene, CDR1 is GTSNPN and CDR2 is SVGIG (reference sequence). Trimming left V 5 bases short and J 0 bases short, with 12 bases between. CDR3 in amino acids: CAWGGHLSTDTQYF. DNA for the CDR3: TGTGCCTGGGGGGGACACCTAAGCACAGATACGCAGTATTTT.

The rearrangement joins TRBV29-1 to TRBJ2-5; perhaps TRBD2 as D (7 bases). CDR1 is SQVTM, CDR2 ANQGSEA, per germline. The CDR3 extends over 15 amino acids. V was clipped by 5 bases and J by 2 bases, with 18 bases between them. CDR3 amino acids: CSVSGGGGIQETQYF. The CDR3 coding sequence is TGCAGCGTTTCTGGGGGAGGGGGTATTCAAGAGACCCAGTACTTC.

J is TRBJ2-3 and V is TRBV6-1, with a possible D match to TRBD1 (6 bases). The CDR3 sequence is 15 residues long. V lost 4 bases to trimming and J lost 5 bases, with 16 bases between them. Germline assignment: CDR1 MNHNS and CDR2 SASEGT. This chain's CDR3 is CASSVNRAAGDTQYF. In DNA form, the CDR3 reads TGTGCCAGCAGTGTTAACAGGGCGGCGGGAGATACGCAGTATTTT.

This sequence joins TRBV5-5 and TRBJ1-1; 8 positions match TRBD1. Germline-derived CDR1 and CDR2 are SGHKS and YYEKEE (reference sequence). The CDR3 length is 11 residues. Trimming cost V 6 bases and J 8 bases; bases outside gene matches: 3. As DNA, the CDR3 is TGTGCCAGCATCCAGGGGGCCGAAGCTTTCTTT. It translates to CASIQGAEAFF.

The V and J genes are TRBV4-2 and TRBJ2-2; TRBD2 matches at 10 bases. V lost 3 bases and J lost 5; bases outside the gene matches: 6. The CDR3 is 16 residues long. Germline V gene lookup returns CDR1 LGHNA and CDR2 YNFKEQ. Here the CDR3 DNA reads TGTGCCAGCAGCCACCGGACTAGCGGCAAGACCGGGGAGCTGTTTTTT. Protein product: CASSHRTSGKTGELFF.

The chain has TRBV7-3 and TRBJ2-3, with TRBD1 matching over 7 bases. Losses at the gene ends were 5 bases for V and 4 bases for J; bases not matched to a gene: 6. Looked up from germline, CDR1 is SGHTA and CDR2 is FQGTGA. The CDR3 has 14 amino acids. The CDR3 DNA follows: TGTGCCAGCAGCCTTGGACAGGCTTCAGATACGCAGTATTTT. It encodes CASSLGQASDTQYF.

V is TRBV27 and J is TRBJ2-7; 8 bases are shared with TRBD2. The V gene's germline CDR1 is MNHEY and CDR2 SMNVEV (reference sequence). The J segment lost 2 bases and the V segment lost 6 bases, leaving 6 bases of the junction unmatched. This CDR3 contains 14 residues. The CDR3 region is CASRDGGVAYEQYF. CDR3 sequence (DNA): TGTGCCAGCAGGGACGGGGGGGTCGCCTACGAGCAGTACTTC.

This clone was counted only a few times. The chain recombines TRBV6-1 with TRBJ2-7; weak D call: TRBD1 (6 bases). CDR1 is MNHNS, CDR2 SASEGT, per germline. V was trimmed by 1 base and J by 4 bases, leaving 11 bases between them. The CDR3 extends over 14 amino acids. The CDR3 loop reads CASSEGNRVYEQYF. The CDR3 bases are TGTGCCAGCAGTGAAGGAAACAGGGTTTACGAGCAGTACTTC.

This rearrangement joins TRBV10-1 to TRBJ2-2; D unresolved. CDR1 is WNHNN, CDR2 SYGVQD, per germline (reference sequence). V gave up 3 bases and J gave up 2 bases, with 7 bases separating them. This CDR3 spans 14 amino acids. CDR3 sequence: CASSDNSNTGELFF. CDR3 coding DNA: TGCGCCAGCAGTGATAACAGCAACACCGGGGAGCTGTTTTTT.

The chain recombines TRBV5-1 with TRBJ2-2, with D possibly being TRBD1 (6 bases). Germline CDR1 reads SGHRS; CDR2 reads YFSETQ. The CDR3 length is 14 residues. With 4 bases removed from V and 3 bases from J, the gap between germline ends came to 10 bases. The chain's CDR3 is CASSVAGDTGELFF. In DNA form, the CDR3 reads TGCGCCAGCAGCGTAGCAGGGGACACCGGGGAGCTGTTTTTT.

The chain has TRBV7-3 and TRBJ1-1, with D possibly matching TRBD1 (5 bases). The CDR3 runs to 13 residues. The germline gives CDR1 SGHTA, CDR2 FQGTGA. V was shortened by 8 bases and J by 3 bases, with 13 bases between the two germline ends. As DNA, the CDR3 is TGTGCCAGCGGGGGAGGCCGGGACACTGAAGCTTTCTTT. Its protein is CASGGGRDTEAFF.

This clone appeared a single time. This sequence joins TRBV6-4 and TRBJ2-1; 7 nucleotides match TRBD2. Trimming cost V 0 bases and J 8 bases; bases outside gene matches: 16. The CDR3 runs 18 residues. Looked up from germline, CDR1 is MRHNA and CDR2 is SNTAGT. CDR3 coding DNA: TGTGCCAGCAGTGACTCGATCTCTGCGGGAGAGCCAGCCTATGAGCAGTTCTTC. It is translated as CASSDSISAGEPAYEQFF.

V gene TRBV7-9 combines with J gene TRBJ1-1; D remains ambiguous. The CDR3 runs 15 residues. Looked up from germline, CDR1 is SEHNR and CDR2 is FQNEAQ (reference sequence). V was trimmed by 8 bases and J by 4 bases, leaving 20 bases between them. The CDR3 loop reads CASSLFSIMATEAFF. The CDR3 bases are TGTGCCAGCTCCCTCTTCTCCATAATGGCCACTGAAGCTTTCTTT.

This chain connects TRBV27 to TRBJ1-3; 7 bases are a match to TRBD1. The CDR3 is made up of 14 amino acids. Trimming removed 6 bases from V and 8 bases from J; junction bases left unmatched: 10. Germline values: CDR1 MNHEY, CDR2 SMNVEV (reference sequence). The CDR3 region is CASRAAGQQHTIYF. The CDR3 DNA reads TGTGCCAGCAGAGCTGCGGGACAGCAACACACCATATATTTT.

This rearrangement joins TRBV5-1 to TRBJ1-1; D is possibly TRBD1 (6 bases). In germline, CDR1 is SGHRS, CDR2 YFSETQ. The CDR3 consists of 15 residues. Trimming shortened V by 4 bases and J by 1 base, and 14 bases separated the two germline ends. The CDR3 loop reads CASSPHPTGNTEAFF. The CDR3 DNA reads as TGCGCCAGCAGCCCCCATCCGACAGGGAACACTGAAGCTTTCTTT.

This chain joins TRBV29-1 and TRBJ1-1; D is perhaps TRBD1 (6 bases). The ends were cut back, 3 bases at V and 6 bases at J, with 14 bases in the middle. CDR3 size: 13 residues. Germline V gives CDR1 SQVTM, CDR2 ANQGSEA. The CDR3: CSVEPQGFAEAFF. The CDR3 region has the DNA TGCAGCGTTGAGCCACAGGGCTTCGCTGAAGCTTTCTTT. Full variable domain (rest looked up from reference TRBV29-1 and TRBJ1-1): SAVISQKPSRDICQRGTSLTIQCQVDSQVTMMFWYRQQPGQSLTLIATANQGSEATYESGFVIDKFPISRPNLTFSTLTVSNMSPEDSSIYLCSVEPQGFAEAFFGQGTRLTVV.

The sample holds one count of this clone. The chain employs TRBV18 and TRBJ2-1; D possibly corresponds to TRBD1 (5 bases). Germline V CDR1 and CDR2: KGHSH, LQKENI. The CDR3 has 14 amino acids. The V gene lost 4 bases and the J gene lost 7 bases, with 14 bases spanning the gap. CDR3 sequence: CASSLQGRYNEQFF. CDR3 bases: TGTGCCAGCTCACTCCAGGGCAGGTATAATGAGCAGTTCTTC.

V is TRBV6-1 and J is TRBJ2-3, with D maybe TRBD1 (6 bases). V lost 7 bases, J lost 6 bases, and 17 bases lay in between. The CDR3 consists of 14 residues. CDR1 and CDR2 (germline): MNHNS, SASEGT. The CDR3 bases are TGTGCCAGCAACAGGGTAGGGCGAGGGGATACGCAGTATTTT. This sequence encodes CASNRVGRGDTQYF.

The CDR3 nucleotides read TGCGCCAGCAGTGTCAGTAGCGGGGGGTTTGATACGCAGTATTTT. It is translated as CASSVSSGGFDTQYF. The J gene is TRBJ2-3, the V gene TRBV10-1; TRBD2 aligns across 10 bases. This CDR3 comprises 15 residues. After removal of 4 bases from V and 6 bases from J, the junction contained 7 bases not matched to a gene. Germline loops: CDR1 WNHNN, CDR2 SYGVQD (reference sequence).